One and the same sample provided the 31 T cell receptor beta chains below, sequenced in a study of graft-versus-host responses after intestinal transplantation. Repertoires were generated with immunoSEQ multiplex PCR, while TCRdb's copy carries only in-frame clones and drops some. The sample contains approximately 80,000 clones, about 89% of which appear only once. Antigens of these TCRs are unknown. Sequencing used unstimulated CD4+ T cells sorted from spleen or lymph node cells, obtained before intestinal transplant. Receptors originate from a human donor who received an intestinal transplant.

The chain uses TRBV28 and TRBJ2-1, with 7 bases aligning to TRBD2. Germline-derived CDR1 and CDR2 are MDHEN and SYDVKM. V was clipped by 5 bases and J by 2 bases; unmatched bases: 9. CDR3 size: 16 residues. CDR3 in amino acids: CASSEFLGGTYNEQFF. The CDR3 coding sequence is TGTGCCAGCAGTGAATTCCTCGGGGGGACCTACAATGAGCAGTTCTTC.

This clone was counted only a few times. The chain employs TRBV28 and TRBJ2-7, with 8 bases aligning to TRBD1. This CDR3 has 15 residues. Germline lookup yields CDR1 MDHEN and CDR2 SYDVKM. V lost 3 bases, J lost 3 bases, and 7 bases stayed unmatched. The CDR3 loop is CASSLGQGTGYEQYF. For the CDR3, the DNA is TGTGCCAGCAGTTTGGGGCAGGGGACAGGCTACGAGCAGTACTTC.

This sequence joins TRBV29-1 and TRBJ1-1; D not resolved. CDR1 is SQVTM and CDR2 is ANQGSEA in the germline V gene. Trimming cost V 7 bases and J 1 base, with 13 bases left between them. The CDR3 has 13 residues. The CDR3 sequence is CSAAHRENTEAFF. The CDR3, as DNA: TGCAGCGCCGCCCACCGGGAGAACACTGAAGCTTTCTTT. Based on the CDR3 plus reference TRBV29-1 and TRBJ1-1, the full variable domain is SAVISQKPSRDICQRGTSLTIQCQVDSQVTMMFWYRQQPGQSLTLIATANQGSEATYESGFVIDKFPISRPNLTFSTLTVSNMSPEDSSIYLCSAAHRENTEAFFGQGTRLTVV.

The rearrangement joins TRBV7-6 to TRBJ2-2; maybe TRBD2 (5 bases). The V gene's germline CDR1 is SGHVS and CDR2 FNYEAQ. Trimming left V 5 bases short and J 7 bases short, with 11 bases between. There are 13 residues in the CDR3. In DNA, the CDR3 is TGTGCCAGCAGCCTTTCCCGGGGCGGGGAGCTGTTTTTT. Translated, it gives CASSLSRGGELFF. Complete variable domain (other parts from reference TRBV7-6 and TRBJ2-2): GAGVSQSPRYKVTKRGQDVALRCDPISGHVSLYWYRQALGQGPEFLTYFNYEAQQDKSGLPNDRFSAERPEGSISTLTIQRTEQRDSAMYRCASSLSRGGELFFGEGSRLTVL.

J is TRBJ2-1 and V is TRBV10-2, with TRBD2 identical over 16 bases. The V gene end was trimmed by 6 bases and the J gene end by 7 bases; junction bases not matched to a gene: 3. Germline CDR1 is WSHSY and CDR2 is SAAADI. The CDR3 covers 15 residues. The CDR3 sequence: CASRGTSGRANEQFF. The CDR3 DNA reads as TGCGCCAGCAGGGGGACTAGCGGGAGGGCAAATGAGCAGTTCTTC.

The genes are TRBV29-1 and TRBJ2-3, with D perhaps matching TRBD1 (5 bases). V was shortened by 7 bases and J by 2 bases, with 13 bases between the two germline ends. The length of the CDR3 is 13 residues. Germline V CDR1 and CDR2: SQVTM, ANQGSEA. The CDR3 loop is CSGLSGATDTQYF. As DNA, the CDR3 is TGCAGCGGTCTGAGTGGGGCCACAGATACGCAGTATTTT.

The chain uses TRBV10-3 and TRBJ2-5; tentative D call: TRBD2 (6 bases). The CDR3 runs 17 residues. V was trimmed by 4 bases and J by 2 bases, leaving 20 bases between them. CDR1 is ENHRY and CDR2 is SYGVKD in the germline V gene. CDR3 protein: CAISASLLGGIQETQYF. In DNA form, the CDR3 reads TGTGCCATCAGTGCGTCCCTTTTGGGGGGAATACAAGAGACCCAGTACTTC.

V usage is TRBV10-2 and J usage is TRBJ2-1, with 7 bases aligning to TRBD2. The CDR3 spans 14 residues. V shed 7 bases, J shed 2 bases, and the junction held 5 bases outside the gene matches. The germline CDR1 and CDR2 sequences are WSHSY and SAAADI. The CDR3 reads CASTPSGAYNEQFF. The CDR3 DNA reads TGCGCCAGCACTCCTAGCGGAGCCTACAATGAGCAGTTCTTC.

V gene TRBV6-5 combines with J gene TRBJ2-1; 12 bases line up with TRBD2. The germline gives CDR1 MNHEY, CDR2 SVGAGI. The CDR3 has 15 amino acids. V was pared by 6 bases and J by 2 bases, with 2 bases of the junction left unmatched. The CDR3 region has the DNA TGTGCCAGCAGAAGACTAGCGGGGGCCTACAATGAGCAGTTCTTC. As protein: CASRRLAGAYNEQFF.

The CDR3 bases are TGTGCCAGCACGGACATCTGGTCAACTAATGAAAAACTGTTTTTT. Encoded protein: CASTDIWSTNEKLFF. This rearrangement joins TRBV6-1 to TRBJ1-4; possible D gene TRBD1, 5 bases. Germline V CDR1 and CDR2: MNHNS, SASEGT. V gave up 7 bases and J gave up 0 bases, with 12 bases separating them. CDR3 length equals 15 residues.

CDR3 residues: CASRYRDSYEQYF. CDR3 coding DNA: TGTGCCAGCAGATACCGGGACTCCTACGAGCAGTACTTC. The chain recombines TRBV6-1 with TRBJ2-7; possibly TRBD2 for D (5 bases). Trimming left V 6 bases short and J 0 bases short, with 9 bases between. Per germline, CDR1 MNHNS and CDR2 SASEGT. The CDR3 contains 13 residues.

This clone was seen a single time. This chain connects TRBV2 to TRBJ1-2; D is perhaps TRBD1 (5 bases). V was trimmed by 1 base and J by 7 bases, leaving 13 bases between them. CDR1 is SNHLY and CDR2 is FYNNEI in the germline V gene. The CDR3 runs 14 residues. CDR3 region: CASSEGRGPSGYTF. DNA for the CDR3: TGTGCCAGCAGTGAAGGGAGGGGTCCATCTGGCTACACCTTC.

The CDR3 DNA reads as TGTGCCAGCAACCCAGGGAATGGAAACACCATATATTTT. The encoded protein is CASNPGNGNTIYF. This sequence joins TRBV2 and TRBJ1-3; maybe TRBD1 (5 bases). The CDR3 totals 13 residues. V was pared by 7 bases and J by 3 bases, with 10 bases between. Looked up from germline, CDR1 is SNHLY and CDR2 is FYNNEI. Supplemented by reference TRBV2 and TRBJ1-3, the full variable domain reads EPEVTQTPSHQVTQMGQEVILRCVPISNHLYFYWYRQILGQKVEFLVSFYNNEISEKSEIFDDQFSVERPDGSNFTLKIRSTKLEDSAMYFCASNPGNGNTIYFGEGSWLTVV.

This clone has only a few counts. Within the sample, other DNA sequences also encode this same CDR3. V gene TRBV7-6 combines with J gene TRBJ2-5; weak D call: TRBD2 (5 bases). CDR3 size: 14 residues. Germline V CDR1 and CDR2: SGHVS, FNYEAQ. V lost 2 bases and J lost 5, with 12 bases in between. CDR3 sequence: CASSLTRVGETQYF. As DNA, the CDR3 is TGTGCCAGCAGCTTAACGAGGGTTGGGGAGACCCAGTACTTC.

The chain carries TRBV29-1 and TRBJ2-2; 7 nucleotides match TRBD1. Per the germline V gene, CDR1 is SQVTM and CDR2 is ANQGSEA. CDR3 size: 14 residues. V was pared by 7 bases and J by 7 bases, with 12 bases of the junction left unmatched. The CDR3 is CSAEKDRRGGELFF. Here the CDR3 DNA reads TGCAGCGCCGAAAAGGACAGGCGAGGCGGGGAGCTGTTTTTT.

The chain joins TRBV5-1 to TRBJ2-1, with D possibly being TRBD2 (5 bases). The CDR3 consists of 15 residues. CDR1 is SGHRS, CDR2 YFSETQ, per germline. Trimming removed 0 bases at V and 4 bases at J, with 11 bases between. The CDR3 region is CASSLELGGYNEQFF. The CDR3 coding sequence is TGCGCCAGCAGCTTGGAACTAGGAGGATACAATGAGCAGTTCTTC.

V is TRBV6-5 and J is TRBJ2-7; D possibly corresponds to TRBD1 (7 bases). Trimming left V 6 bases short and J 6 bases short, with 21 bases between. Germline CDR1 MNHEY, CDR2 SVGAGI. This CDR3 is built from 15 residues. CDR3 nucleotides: TGTGCCAGCAGCCAGACAGGGACTGGACCCTCCGAGCAGTACTTC. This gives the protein CASSQTGTGPSEQYF.

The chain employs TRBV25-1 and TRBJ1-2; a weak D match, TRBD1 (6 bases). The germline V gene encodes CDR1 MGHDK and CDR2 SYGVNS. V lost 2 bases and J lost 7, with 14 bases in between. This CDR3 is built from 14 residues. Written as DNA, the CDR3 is TGTGCCAGCAGTGAAACCAGAGGGGGGGGTGGCTACACCTTC. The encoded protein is CASSETRGGGGYTF.

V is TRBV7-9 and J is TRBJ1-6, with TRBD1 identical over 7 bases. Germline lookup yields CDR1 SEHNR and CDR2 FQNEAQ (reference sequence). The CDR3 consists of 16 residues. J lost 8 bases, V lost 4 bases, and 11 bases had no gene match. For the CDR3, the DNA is TGTGCCAGCAGCTCAACAGGGGAAATGGGTTATTCACCCCTCCACTTT. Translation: CASSSTGEMGYSPLHF.

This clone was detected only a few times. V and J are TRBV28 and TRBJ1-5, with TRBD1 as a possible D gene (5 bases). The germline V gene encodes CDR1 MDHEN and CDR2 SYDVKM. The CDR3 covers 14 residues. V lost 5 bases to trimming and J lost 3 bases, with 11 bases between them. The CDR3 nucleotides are TGTGCCAGCAGTCCAGGGTTTTACAATCAGCCCCAGCATTTT. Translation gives CASSPGFYNQPQHF. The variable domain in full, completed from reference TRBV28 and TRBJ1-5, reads DVKVTQSSRYLVKRTGEKVFLECVQDMDHENMFWYRQDPGLGLRLIYFSYDVKMKEKGDIPEGYSVSREKKERFSLILESASTNQTSMYLCASSPGFYNQPQHFGDGTRLSIL.

CDR3 bases: TGTGCCAGCAGCTTGGAGGGGGCGCGGATGAACACTGAAGCTTTCTTT. Translated, it gives CASSLEGARMNTEAFF. The V and J genes are TRBV5-4 and TRBJ1-1, with TRBD1 matching 7 bases. The CDR3 spans 16 residues. The V gene's germline CDR1 is SGHNT and CDR2 YYREEE (reference sequence). V trimming: 0 bases; J trimming: 0 bases; junction bases outside the gene matches: 5.

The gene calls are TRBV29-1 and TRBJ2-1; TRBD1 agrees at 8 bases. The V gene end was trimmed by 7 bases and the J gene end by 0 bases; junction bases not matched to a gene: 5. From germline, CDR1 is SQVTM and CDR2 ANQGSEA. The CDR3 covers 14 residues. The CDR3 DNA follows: TGCAGCGCCGCCACAGGGGGCTCCTACAATGAGCAGTTCTTC. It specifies CSAATGGSYNEQFF.

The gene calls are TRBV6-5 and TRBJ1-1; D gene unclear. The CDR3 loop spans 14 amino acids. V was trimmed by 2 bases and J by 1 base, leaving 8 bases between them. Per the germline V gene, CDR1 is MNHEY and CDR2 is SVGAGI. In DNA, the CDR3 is TGTGCCAGCAGTTACACGCCGGGGAACACTGAAGCTTTCTTT. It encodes CASSYTPGNTEAFF.

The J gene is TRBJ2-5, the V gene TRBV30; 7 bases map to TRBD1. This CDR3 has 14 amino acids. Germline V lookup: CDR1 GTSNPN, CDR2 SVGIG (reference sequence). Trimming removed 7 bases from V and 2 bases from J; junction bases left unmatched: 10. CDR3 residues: CASMPGQLQETQYF. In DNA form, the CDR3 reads TGTGCCTCCATGCCGGGACAGCTACAAGAGACCCAGTACTTC.

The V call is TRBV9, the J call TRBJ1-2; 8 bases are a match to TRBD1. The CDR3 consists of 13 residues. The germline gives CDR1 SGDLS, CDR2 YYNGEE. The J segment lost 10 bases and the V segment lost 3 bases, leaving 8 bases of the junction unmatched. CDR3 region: CASSATGALDYTF. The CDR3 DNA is TGTGCCAGCAGCGCGACAGGGGCTCTAGACTACACCTTC.

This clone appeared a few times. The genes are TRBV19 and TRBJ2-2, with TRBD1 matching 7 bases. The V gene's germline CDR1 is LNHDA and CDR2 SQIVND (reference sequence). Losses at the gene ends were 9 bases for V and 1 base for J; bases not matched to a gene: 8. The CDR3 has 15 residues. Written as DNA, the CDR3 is TGTGCCAGCCTTCTAGGGGGCCTGAACACCGGGGAGCTGTTTTTT. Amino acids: CASLLGGLNTGELFF.

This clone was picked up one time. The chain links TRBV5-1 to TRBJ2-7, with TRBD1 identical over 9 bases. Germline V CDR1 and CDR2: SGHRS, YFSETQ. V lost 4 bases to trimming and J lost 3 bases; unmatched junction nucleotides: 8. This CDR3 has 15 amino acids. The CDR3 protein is CASSPGLTGGYEQYF. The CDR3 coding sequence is TGCGCCAGCAGCCCGGGCCTGACAGGGGGCTACGAGCAGTACTTC.

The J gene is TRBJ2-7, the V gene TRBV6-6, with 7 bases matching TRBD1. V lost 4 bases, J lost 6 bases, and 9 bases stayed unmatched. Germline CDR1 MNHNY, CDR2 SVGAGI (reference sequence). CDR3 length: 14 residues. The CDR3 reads CASSFQGVTGEQYF. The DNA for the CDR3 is TGTGCCAGCAGTTTCCAGGGGGTCACTGGCGAGCAGTACTTC.

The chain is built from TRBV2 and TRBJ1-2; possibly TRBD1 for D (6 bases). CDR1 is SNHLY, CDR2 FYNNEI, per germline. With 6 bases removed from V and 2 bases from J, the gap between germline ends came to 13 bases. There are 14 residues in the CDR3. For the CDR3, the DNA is TGTGCCAGCAGGAACAGGGTAGCGAACTATGGCTACACCTTC. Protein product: CASRNRVANYGYTF.

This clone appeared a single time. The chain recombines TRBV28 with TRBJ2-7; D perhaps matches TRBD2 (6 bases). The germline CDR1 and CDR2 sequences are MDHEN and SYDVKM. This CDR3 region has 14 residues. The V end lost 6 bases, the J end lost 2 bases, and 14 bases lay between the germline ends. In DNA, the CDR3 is TGTGCCAGCAGCCCCCCCGGGAGTACCTACGAGCAGTACTTC. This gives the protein CASSPPGSTYEQYF.

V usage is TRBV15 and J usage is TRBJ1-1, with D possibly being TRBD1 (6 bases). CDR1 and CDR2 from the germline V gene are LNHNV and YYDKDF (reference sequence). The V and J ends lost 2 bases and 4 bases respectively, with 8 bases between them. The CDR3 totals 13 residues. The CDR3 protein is CATSRPRGTEAFF. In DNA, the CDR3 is TGTGCCACCAGCAGACCCAGGGGCACTGAAGCTTTCTTT.